This TCR beta chain appears in the sequencing data of a study of regulatory T cells in long-lasting Graves disease. This CDR3 is built from 16 residues. Germline CDR1 is LNHDA and CDR2 is SQIVND (reference sequence). Indicated time point: newly diagnosed GD, antithyroid drugs for less than 3 months. The TCR library used RNA extracted from PBMCs. The authors built TCR beta libraries using iRepertoire HTBI primers and Arm-PCR of CDR3 regions. TCRdb re-analysed the multiplex PCR reads in MiXCR, keeping a single row per CDR3 protein. The repertoire holds roughly 430,000 distinct CDR3 sequences, around 17% seen once, with roughly 10% in the top ten. The data were also submitted as part of a second study, on T cells in Graves' hyperthyroidism and ophthalmopathy. From that paper: For Graves' hyperthyroidism to be stable, ophthalmopathy could not progress within 18 months. The HTBI primer set served for first-round RT-PCR of the TCR CDR3. By a 13 V-J model, ophthalmopathy was set apart from stable hyperthyroidism. The model made its ophthalmopathy prediction, and onset followed a median about 6.8 months later.

This TCR was recovered from a woman in her thirties with Graves disease. The source material was peripheral blood mononuclear cells (PBMCs), sampled at new diagnosis, from a patient treated with antithyroid drugs. This chain connects TRBV19 to TRBJ2-5, with 12 nucleotides matching TRBD1. The better agreement between TRBJ2-7 and the DNA end casts doubt on the J call. DNA for the CDR3: TGTGCCAGTAGAAGGACACCGGGACAGGGGGCAGACGAGCAGTACTTC. This encodes CASRRTPGQGADEQYF.